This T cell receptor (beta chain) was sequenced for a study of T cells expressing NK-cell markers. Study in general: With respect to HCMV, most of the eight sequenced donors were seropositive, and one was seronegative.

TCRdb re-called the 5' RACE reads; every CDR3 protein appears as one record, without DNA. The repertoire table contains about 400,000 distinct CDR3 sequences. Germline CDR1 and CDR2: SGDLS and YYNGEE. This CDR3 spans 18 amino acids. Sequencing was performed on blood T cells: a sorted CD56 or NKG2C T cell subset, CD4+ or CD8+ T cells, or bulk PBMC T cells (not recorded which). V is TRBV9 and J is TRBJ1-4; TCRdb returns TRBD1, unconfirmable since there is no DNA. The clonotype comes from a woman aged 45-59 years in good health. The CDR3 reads CASSLGQGADPTNEKLFF.